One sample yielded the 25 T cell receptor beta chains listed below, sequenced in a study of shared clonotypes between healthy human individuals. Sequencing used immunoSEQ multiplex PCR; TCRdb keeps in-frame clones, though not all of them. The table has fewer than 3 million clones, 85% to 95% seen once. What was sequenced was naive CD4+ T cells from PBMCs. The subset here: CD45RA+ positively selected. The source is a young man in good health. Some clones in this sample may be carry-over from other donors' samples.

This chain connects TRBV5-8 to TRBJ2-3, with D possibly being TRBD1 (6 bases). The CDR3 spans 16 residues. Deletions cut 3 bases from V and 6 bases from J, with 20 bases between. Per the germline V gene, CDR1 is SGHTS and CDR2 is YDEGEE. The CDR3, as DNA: TGTGCCAGCAGCTCCCGTGGACAGATCGCGCCCGATACGCAGTATTTT. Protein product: CASSSRGQIAPDTQYF. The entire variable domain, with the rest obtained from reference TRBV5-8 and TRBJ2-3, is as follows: EAGVTQSPTHLIKTRGQQATLRCSPISGHTSVYWYQQALGLGLQFLLWYDEGEERNRGNFPPRFSGRQFPNYSSELNVNALELEDSALYLCASSSRGQIAPDTQYFGPGTRLTVL.

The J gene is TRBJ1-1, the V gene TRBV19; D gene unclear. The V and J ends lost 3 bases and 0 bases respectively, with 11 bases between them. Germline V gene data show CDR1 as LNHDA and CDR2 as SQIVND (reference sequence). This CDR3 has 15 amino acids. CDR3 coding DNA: TGTGCCAGTAGTATCGGTCATGGGGTGAACACTGAAGCTTTCTTT. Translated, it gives CASSIGHGVNTEAFF.

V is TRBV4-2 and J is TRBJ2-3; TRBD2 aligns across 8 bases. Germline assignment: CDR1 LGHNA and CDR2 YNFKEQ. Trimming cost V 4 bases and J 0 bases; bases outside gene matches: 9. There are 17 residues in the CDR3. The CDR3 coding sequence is TGTGCCAGCAGCCTCCGACTAGCGAGCCCTAGCACAGATACGCAGTATTTT. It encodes CASSLRLASPSTDTQYF.

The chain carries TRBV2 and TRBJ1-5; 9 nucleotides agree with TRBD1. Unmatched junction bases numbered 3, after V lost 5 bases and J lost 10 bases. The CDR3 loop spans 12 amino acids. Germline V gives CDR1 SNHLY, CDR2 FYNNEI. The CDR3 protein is CASSRDRAPQHF. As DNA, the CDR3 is TGTGCCAGCAGTCGGGACAGGGCACCCCAGCATTTT.

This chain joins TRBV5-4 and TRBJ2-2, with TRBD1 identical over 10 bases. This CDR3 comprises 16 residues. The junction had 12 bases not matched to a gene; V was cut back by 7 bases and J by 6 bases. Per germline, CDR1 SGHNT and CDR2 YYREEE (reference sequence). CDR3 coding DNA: TGTGCCAGCGGCCGGCCGGGACAGGGGTTCTCCGGGGAGCTGTTTTTT. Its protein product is CASGRPGQGFSGELFF.

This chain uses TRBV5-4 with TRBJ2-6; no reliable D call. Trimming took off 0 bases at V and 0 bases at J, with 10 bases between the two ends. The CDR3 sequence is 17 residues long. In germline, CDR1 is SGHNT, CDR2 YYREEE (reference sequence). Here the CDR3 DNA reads TGTGCCAGCAGCTTGGGGACGGCAGCCTCTGGGGCCAACGTCCTGACTTTC. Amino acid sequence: CASSLGTAASGANVLTF.

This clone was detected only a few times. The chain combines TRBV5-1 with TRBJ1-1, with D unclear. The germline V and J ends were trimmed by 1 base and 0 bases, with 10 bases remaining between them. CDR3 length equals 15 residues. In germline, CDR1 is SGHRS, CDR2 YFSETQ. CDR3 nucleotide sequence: TGCGCCAGCAGCTTGTACGGGCAGATGAACACTGAAGCTTTCTTT. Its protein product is CASSLYGQMNTEAFF. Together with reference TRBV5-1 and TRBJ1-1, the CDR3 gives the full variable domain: KAGVTQTPRYLIKTRGQQVTLSCSPISGHRSVSWYQQTPGQGLQFLFEYFSETQRNKGNFPGRFSGRQFSNSRSEMNVSTLELGDSALYLCASSLYGQMNTEAFFGQGTRLTVV.

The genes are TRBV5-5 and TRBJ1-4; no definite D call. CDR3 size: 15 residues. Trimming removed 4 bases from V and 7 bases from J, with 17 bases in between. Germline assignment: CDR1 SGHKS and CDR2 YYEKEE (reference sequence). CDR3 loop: CASSPAGVIREKLFF. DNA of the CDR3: TGTGCCAGCAGCCCCGCTGGGGTGATTCGTGAAAAACTGTTTTTT.

Here the CDR3 reads CASSLNIGYEQYF. The CDR3 coding sequence is TGCGCCAGCAGCTTGAATATTGGGTACGAGCAGTACTTC. The chain joins TRBV5-1 to TRBJ2-7; D is uncertain. The CDR3 loop spans 13 amino acids. Trimming stripped 1 base from V and 4 bases from J, with 9 bases between. Per germline, CDR1 SGHRS and CDR2 YFSETQ.

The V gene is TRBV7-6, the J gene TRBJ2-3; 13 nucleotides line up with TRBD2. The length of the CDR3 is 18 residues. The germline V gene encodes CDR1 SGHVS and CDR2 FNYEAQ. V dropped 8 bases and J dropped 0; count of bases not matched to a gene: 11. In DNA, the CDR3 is TGTGCCAGCTCCTCGAGGACTAGCGGGAGTACTAGCACAGATACGCAGTATTTT. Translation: CASSSRTSGSTSTDTQYF.

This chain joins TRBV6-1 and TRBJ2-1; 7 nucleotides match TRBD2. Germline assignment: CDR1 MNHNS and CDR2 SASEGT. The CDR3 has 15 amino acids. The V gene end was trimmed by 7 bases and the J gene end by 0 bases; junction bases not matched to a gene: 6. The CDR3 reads CASNLRTSSYNEQFF. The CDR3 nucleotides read TGTGCCAGCAACTTGAGGACTAGCTCCTACAATGAGCAGTTCTTC.

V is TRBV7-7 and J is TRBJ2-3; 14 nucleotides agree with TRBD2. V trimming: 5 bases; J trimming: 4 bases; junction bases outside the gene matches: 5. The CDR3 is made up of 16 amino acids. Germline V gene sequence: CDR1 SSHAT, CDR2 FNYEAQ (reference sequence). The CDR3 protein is CASSKGLAGEADTQYF. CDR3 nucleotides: TGTGCCAGCAGCAAGGGACTAGCGGGAGAGGCAGATACGCAGTATTTT.

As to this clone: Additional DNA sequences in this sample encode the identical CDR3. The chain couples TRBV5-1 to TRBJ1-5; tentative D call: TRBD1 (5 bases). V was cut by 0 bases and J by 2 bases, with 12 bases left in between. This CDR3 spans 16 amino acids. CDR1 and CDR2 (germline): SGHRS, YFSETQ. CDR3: CASSLGGEGGNQPQHF. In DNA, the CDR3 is TGCGCCAGCAGCTTGGGAGGGGAAGGGGGCAATCAGCCCCAGCATTTT.

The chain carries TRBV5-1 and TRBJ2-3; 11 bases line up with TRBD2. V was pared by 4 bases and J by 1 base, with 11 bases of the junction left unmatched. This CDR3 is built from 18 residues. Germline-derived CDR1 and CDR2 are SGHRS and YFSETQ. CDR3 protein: CASSPRGTSGSRTDTQYF. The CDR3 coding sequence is TGCGCCAGCAGCCCGCGGGGGACTAGCGGAAGTCGCACAGATACGCAGTATTTT.

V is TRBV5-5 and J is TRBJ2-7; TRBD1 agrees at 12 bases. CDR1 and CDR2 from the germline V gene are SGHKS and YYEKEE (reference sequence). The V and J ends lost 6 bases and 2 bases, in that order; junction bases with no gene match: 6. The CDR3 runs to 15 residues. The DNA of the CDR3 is TGTGCCAGCACTTTAGGGACAGGGGGCGCCTACGAGCAGTACTTC. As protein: CASTLGTGGAYEQYF.

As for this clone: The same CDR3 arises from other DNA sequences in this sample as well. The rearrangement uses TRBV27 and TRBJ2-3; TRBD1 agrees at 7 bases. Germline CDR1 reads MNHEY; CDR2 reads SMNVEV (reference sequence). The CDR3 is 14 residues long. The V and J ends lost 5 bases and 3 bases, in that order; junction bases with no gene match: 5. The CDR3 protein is CASSPRQGTDTQYF. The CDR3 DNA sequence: TGTGCCAGCAGTCCCCGACAGGGTACAGATACGCAGTATTTT.

As DNA, the CDR3 is TGTGCCTTCTTCAAAGGGACAGGGGCCAACTATGGCTACACCTTC. Amino acid sequence: CAFFKGTGANYGYTF. V and J are TRBV21-1 and TRBJ1-2; TRBD1, the D gene given by the table, was not confirmed from the DNA. TRBV21-1 is a pseudogene. The CDR3 consists of 15 residues.

CDR3 in DNA: TGTGCCAGCAGCTTACGCCTAGCGGGGAACACCGGGGAGCTGTTTTTT. Amino acid sequence: CASSLRLAGNTGELFF. The V and J genes are TRBV7-3 and TRBJ2-2, with 8 bases that match TRBD2. The CDR3 sequence is 16 residues long. Germline CDR1 reads SGHTA; CDR2 reads FQGTGA. V trimming: 2 bases; J trimming: 1 base; junction bases outside the gene matches: 3.

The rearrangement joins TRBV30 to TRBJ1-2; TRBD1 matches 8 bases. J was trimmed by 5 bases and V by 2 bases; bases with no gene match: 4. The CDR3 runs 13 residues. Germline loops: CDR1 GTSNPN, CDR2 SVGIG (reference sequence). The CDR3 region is CAWSLGTGYGYTF. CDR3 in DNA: TGTGCCTGGAGTCTCGGGACAGGATATGGCTACACCTTC.

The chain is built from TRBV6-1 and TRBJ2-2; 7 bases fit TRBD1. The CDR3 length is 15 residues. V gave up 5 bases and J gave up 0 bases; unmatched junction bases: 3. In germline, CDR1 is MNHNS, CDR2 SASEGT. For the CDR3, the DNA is TGTGCCAGCAGTAAGGGGGCGTCGAACACCGGGGAGCTGTTTTTT. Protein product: CASSKGASNTGELFF.

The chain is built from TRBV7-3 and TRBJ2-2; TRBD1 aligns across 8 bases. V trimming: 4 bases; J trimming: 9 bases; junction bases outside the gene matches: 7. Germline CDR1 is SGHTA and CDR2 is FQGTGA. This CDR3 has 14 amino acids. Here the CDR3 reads CASSSGQGGRELFF. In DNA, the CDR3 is TGTGCCAGCAGCTCCGGACAGGGTGGTCGGGAGCTGTTTTTT.

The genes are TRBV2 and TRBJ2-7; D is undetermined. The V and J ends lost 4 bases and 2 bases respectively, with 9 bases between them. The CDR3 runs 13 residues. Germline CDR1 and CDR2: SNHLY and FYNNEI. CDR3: CASSGSVTYEQYF. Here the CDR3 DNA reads TGTGCCAGCAGTGGGTCGGTTACCTACGAGCAGTACTTC.

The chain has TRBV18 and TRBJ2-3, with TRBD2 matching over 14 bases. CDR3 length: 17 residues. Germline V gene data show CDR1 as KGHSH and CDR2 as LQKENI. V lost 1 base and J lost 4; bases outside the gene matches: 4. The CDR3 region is CASSPQGLAGGSDTQYF. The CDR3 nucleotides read TGTGCCAGCTCACCACAAGGACTAGCGGGAGGATCAGATACGCAGTATTTT.

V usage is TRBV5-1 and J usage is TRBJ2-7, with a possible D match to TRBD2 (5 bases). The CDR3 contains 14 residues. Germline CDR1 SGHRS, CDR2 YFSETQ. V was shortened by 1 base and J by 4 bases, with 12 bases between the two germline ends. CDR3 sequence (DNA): TGCGCCAGCAGCTTGACAGAGGGATGGTACGAGCAGTACTTC. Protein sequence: CASSLTEGWYEQYF.

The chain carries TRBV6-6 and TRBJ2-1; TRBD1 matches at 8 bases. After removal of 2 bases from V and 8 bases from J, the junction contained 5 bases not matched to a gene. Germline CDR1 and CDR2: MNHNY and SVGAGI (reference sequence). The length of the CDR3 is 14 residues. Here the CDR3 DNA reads TGTGCCAGCAGTTACCTTGCGACAGGGGATGAGCAGTTCTTC. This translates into CASSYLATGDEQFF.